One T cell receptor (beta chain) is described in this entry. An end of the junction does not agree with germline; a read error may underlie this. These data originate in a study of CD8 T cells in Susac syndrome. A quantity of about 0.5 to 1 ug RNA underwent reverse transcription using random hexamers. TCRdb recomputed calls from the immunoSEQ multiplex PCR reads with MiXCR, one row per CDR3 protein. The sample lists some 200,000 distinct CDR3 sequences; roughly 90% were seen once. In germline, CDR1 is SSHAT, CDR2 FNYEAQ (reference sequence). The CDR3 sequence is 15 residues long. This chain connects TRBV7-7 to TRBJ2-3; TRBD2 agrees at 13 bases. Specimen: CD4+ T cells from PBMCs. The clonotype was recovered from a human donor with Susac syndrome. CDR3 protein: CASSDTSGGAGTQYF. In DNA form, the CDR3 reads TGTGCTAGCAGCGACACTAGCGGGGGGGCCGGTACGCAGTATTTT.